This T cell receptor (beta chain) comes out of a study of molecular identifiers for immune sequencing clone quantification. The study's findings and limits: The study reportedly detected spiked Jurkat TCR RNA from one cell among about 1.1 million naive cells. With a barcode shared among identical TCR molecules, highly expanded clone sizes could be underestimated.

The use of previously described methods and listed TCR primers produced the bulk TCR libraries. MiXCR, run by TCRdb on the PCR reads, gives a single entry per CDR3 protein. There are 60,000 to 70,000 distinct CDR3 sequences in the sample; about 19% occur only once, and more than 1.4% lies in the top ten. Germline CDR1 and CDR2: SGHNT and YENEEA. The CDR3 is 16 residues long. J lost 9 bases, V lost 5 bases, and 13 bases had no gene match. Notes on this clonotype: No antigen is known for it.

Naive CD8 T cells were FACS-sorted by CD8+CD4-CCR7+CD45RA+ markers. This clonotype originated in a human donor in good health. Some libraries in this study had Jurkat cell RNA spiked in. V and J are TRBV11-3 and TRBJ2-1; 10 positions agree with TRBD2. Source material: naive CD8+ T cells from blood, with Jurkat cell RNA spiked in. Noted subset: FACS-sorted CD8+CD4-CCR7+CD45RA+ naive T cells. The CDR3 region is CASSTRGSGRSSEQFF. As DNA, the CDR3 is TGTGCCAGCAGCACCCGCGGTAGCGGGAGGTCCAGTGAGCAGTTCTTC.